This T cell receptor beta chain was profiled in a study of control samples from healthy donors and cancer patients. Some clones are missing from TCRdb's copy, which holds only in-frame ones; the method was immunoSEQ multiplex PCR. The sample contains around 120,000 clones, about 95% of which appear only once. Germline CDR1 and CDR2: SEHNR and FQNEAQ (reference sequence). The CDR3 runs 11 residues. The V gene lost 7 bases and the J gene lost 6 bases, with 10 bases spanning the gap. The sample comprised blood. The receptor's source is a man aged 25-45 years in good health. The chain combines TRBV7-9 with TRBJ2-7, with D possibly matching TRBD2 (5 bases). The CDR3 region has the DNA TGTGCCAGCACACGGGAAGGCGAGCAGTACTTC. Amino acids: CASTREGEQYF. The full variable domain, rest sourced from reference TRBV7-9 and TRBJ2-7, is DTGVSQNPRHKITKRGQNVTFRCDPISEHNRLYWYRQTLGQGPEFLTYFQNEAQLEKSRLLSDRFSAERPKGSFSTLEIQRTEQGDSAMYLCASTREGEQYFGPGTRLTVT.